The source of this T cell receptor (beta chain) is a study of T cell responses to AZD1222 COVID-19 vaccine. Study-level information: Pooled samples include second doses given at about 4 or 12 weeks.

This CDR3 spans 16 amino acids. The germline CDR1 and CDR2 sequences are MNHNS and SASEGT. The V end was cut by 3 bases, the J end by 2 bases, with 13 bases between. Study-wide points: Recipients of AZD1222 seropositive at baseline numbered only 6 or 7. Mapped onto spike, vaccine-associated CD4 TCRs spanned it and were dominant at 160-218 and 743-854.

Of note for this clone: Its specificity is unknown.

Measured with immunoSEQ multiplex PCR; TCRdb has only the in-frame clones, and not every one. The sample lists over 100,000 clones, 80% to 90% occurring once. Here the sequenced sample was peripheral blood, taken on day 0 of AZD1222 vaccination. V and J are TRBV6-1 and TRBJ2-2, with a weak D call TRBD2 (6 bases). This TCR was recovered from an adult in good health. CDR3 residues: CASSEWWEVNTGELFF. In DNA form, the CDR3 reads TGTGCCAGCAGTGAGTGGTGGGAGGTTAACACCGGGGAGCTGTTTTTT.